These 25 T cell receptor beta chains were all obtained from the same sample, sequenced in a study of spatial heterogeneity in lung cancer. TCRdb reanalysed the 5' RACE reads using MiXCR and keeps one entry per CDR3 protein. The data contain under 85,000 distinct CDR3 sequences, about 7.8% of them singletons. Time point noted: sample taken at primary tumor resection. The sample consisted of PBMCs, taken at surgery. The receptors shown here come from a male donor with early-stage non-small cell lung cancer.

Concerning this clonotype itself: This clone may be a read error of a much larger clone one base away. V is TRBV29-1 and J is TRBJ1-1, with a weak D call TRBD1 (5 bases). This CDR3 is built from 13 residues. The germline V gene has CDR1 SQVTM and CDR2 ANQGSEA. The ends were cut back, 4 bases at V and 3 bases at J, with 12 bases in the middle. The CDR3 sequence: CSVAGREDTEAFF. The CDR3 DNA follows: TGCAGCGTTGCGGGCAGGGAGGACACTGAAGCTTTCTTT.

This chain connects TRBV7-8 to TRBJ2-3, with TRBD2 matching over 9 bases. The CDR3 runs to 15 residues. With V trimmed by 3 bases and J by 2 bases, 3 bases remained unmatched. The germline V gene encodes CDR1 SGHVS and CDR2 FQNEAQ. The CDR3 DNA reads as TGTGCCAGCAGCTTCCTAGCGGGGCTCACAGATACGCAGTATTTT. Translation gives CASSFLAGLTDTQYF. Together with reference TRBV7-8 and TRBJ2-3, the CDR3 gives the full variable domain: GAGVSQSPRYKVAKRGQDVALRCDPISGHVSLFWYQQALGQGPEFLTYFQNEAQLDKSGLPSDRFFAERPEGSVSTLKIQRTQQEDSAVYLCASSFLAGLTDTQYFGPGTRLTVL.

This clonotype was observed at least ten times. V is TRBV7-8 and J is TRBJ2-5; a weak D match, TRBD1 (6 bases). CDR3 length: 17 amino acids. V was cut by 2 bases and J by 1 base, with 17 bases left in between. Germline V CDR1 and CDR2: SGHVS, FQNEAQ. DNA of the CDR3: TGTGCCAGCAGCTTACGGCAGGGGCAATACTTCCAAGAGACCCAGTACTTC. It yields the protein CASSLRQGQYFQETQYF.

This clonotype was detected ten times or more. The CDR3 sequence: CAISGPLAGRDEQFF. Written as DNA, the CDR3 is TGTGCCATCAGTGGGCCCCTAGCGGGGAGGGATGAGCAGTTCTTC. This chain links TRBV10-3 with TRBJ2-1; 9 bases align to TRBD2. This CDR3 has 15 amino acids. V lost 4 bases, J lost 8 bases, and 9 bases stayed unmatched. CDR1 is ENHRY, CDR2 SYGVKD, per germline.

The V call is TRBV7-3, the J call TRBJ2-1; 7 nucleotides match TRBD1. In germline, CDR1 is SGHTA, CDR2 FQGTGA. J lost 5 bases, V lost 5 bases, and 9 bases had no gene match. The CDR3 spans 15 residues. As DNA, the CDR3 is TGTGCCAGCAGCCCCACGGGACAGTATCACAATGAGCAGTTCTTC. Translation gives CASSPTGQYHNEQFF.

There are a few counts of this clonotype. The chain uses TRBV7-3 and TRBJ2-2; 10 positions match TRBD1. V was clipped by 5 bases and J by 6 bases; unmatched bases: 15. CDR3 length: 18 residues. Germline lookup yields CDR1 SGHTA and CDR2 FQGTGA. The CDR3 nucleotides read TGTGCCAGCAGCCCGACCACCGGGACAGGGGCCAATGCCGGGGAGCTGTTTTTT. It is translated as CASSPTTGTGANAGELFF.

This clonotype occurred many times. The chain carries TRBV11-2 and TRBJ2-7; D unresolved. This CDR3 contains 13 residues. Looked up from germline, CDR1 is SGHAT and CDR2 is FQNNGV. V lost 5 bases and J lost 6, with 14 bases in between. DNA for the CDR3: TGTGCCAGCAGCCAAACCCCGGGTGGCGAGCAGTACTTC. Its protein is CASSQTPGGEQYF.

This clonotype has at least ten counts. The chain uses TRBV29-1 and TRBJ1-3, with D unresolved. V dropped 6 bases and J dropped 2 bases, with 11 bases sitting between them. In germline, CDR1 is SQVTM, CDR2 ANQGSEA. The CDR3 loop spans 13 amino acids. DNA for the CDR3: TGCAGCGTAATGGTAACGGCTGGAAACACCATATATTTT. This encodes CSVMVTAGNTIYF.

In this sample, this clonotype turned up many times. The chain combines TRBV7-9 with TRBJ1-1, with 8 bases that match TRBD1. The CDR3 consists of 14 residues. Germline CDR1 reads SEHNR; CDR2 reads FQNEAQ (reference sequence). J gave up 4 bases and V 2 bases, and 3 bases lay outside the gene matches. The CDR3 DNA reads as TGTGCCAGCAGCTTAACGGACAGGGCCACTGAAGCTTTCTTT. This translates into CASSLTDRATEAFF.

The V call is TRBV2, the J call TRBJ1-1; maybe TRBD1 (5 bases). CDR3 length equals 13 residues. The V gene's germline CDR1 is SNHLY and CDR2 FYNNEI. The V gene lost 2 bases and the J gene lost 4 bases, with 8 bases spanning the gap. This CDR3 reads CASSERGITEAFF. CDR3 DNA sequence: TGTGCCAGCAGTGAAAGGGGAATCACTGAAGCTTTCTTT.

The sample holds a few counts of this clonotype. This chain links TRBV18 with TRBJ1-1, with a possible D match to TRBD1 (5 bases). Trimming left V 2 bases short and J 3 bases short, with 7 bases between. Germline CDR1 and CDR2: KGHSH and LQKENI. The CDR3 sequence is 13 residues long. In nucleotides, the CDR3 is TGTGCCAGCTCACCATCCAGGGACACTGAAGCTTTCTTT. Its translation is CASSPSRDTEAFF.

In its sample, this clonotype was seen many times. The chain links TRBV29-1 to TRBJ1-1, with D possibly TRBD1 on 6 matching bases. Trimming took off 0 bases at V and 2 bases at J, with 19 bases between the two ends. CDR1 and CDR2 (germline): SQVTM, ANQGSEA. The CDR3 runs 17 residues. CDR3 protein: CSVEDPFSKQGNTEAFF. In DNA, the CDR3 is TGCAGCGTTGAAGACCCCTTCTCGAAACAGGGAAACACTGAAGCTTTCTTT.

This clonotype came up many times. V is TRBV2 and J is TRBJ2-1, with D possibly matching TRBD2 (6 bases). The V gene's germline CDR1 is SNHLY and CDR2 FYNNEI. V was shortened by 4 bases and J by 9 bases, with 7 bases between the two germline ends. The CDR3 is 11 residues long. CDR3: CASSGRGEQFF. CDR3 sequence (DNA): TGTGCCAGCAGTGGGAGGGGTGAGCAGTTCTTC.

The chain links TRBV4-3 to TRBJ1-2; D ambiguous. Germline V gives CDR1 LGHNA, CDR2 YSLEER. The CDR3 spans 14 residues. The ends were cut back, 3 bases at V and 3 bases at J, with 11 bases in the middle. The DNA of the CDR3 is TGCGCCAGCAGCCAGATTGCCGGGGACTATGGCTACACCTTC. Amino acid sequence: CASSQIAGDYGYTF.

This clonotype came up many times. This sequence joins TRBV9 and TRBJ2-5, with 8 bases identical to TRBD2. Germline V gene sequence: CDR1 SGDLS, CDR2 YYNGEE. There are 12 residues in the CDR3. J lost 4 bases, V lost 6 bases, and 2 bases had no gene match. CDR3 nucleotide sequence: TGTGCCAGCAACAGCGGGGGAGAGACCCAGTACTTC. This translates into CASNSGGETQYF.

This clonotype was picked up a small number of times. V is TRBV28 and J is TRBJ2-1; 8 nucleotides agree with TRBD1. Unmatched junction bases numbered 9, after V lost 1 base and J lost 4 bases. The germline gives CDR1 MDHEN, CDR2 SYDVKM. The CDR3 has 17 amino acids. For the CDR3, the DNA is TGTGCCAGCAGTTTATTGGGACAGGCCCTGGGGTACAATGAGCAGTTCTTC. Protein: CASSLLGQALGYNEQFF.

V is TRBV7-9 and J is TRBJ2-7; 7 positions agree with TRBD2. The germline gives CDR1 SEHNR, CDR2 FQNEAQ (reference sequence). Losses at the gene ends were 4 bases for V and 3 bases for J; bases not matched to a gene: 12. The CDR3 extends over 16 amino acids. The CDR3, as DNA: TGTGCCAGCAGCTCTCCGGGAGGTACCCCCATCTACGAGCAGTACTTC. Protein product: CASSSPGGTPIYEQYF.

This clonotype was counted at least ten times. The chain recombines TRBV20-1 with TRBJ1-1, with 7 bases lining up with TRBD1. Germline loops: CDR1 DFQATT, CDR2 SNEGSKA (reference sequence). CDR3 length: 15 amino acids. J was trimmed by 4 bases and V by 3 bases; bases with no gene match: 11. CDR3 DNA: TGCAGTGCTAGCCAGGGGGGCGGTATCAGCACTGAAGCTTTCTTT. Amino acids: CSASQGGGISTEAFF.

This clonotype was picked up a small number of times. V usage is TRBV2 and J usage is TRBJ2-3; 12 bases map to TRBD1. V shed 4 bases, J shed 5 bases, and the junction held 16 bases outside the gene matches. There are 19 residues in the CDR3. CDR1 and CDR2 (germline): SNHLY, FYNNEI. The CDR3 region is CASSVTWDRGREDQDTQYF. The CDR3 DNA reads TGTGCCAGCAGTGTAACCTGGGACAGGGGGCGCGAGGATCAAGATACGCAGTATTTT. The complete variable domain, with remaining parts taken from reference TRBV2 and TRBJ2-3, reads EPEVTQTPSHQVTQMGQEVILRCVPISNHLYFYWYRQILGQKVEFLVSFYNNEISEKSEIFDDQFSVERPDGSNFTLKIRSTKLEDSAMYFCASSVTWDRGREDQDTQYFGPGTRLTVL.

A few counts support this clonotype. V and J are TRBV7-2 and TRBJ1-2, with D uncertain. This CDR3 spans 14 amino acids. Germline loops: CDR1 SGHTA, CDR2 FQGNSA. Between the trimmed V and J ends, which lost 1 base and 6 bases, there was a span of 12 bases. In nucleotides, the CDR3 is TGTGCCAGCAGCTTAGAGGCACTGATTCATGGCTACACCTTC. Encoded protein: CASSLEALIHGYTF. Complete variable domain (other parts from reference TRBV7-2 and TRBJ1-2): GAGVSQSPSNKVTEKGKDVELRCDPISGHTALYWYRQSLGQGLEFLIYFQGNSAPDKSGLPSDRFSAERTGGSVSTLTIQRTQQEDSAVYLCASSLEALIHGYTFGSGTRLTVV.

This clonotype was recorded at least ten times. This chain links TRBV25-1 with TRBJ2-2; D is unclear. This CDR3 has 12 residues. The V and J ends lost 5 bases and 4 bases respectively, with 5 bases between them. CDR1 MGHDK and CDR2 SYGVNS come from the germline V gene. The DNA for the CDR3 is TGTGCCAGCAGTCGATTCACCGGGGAGCTGTTTTTT. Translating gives CASSRFTGELFF.

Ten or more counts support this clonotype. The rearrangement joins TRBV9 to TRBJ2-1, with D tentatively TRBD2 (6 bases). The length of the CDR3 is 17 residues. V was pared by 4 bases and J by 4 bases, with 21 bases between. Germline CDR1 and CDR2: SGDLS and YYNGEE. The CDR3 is CASSPPRGAGGYNEQFF. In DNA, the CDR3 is TGTGCCAGCAGCCCCCCGCGGGGAGCGGGTGGGTACAATGAGCAGTTCTTC.

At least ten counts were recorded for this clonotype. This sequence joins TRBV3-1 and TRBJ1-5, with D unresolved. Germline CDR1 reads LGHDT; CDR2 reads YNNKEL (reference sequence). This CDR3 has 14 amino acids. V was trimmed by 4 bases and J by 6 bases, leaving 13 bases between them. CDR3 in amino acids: CASSLSPESQPQHF. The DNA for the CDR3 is TGTGCCAGCAGCCTTTCCCCAGAGAGTCAGCCCCAGCATTTT.

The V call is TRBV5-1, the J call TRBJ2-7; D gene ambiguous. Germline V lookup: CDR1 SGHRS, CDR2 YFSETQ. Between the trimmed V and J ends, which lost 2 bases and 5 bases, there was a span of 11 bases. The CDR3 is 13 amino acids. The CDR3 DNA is TGCGCCAGCAGCTTTTTCTATCCAAACGAGCAGTACTTC. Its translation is CASSFFYPNEQYF.

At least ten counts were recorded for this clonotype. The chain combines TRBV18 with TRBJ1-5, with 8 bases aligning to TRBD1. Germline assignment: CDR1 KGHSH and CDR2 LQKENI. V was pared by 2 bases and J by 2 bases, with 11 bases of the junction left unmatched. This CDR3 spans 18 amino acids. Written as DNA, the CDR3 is TGTGCCAGCTCACCAAGAGGACAGGGACGTTTGGGCAATCAGCCCCAGCATTTT. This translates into CASSPRGQGRLGNQPQHF.